The 6 T cell receptor beta chains in this list originate from one sample, sequenced in a study of shared clonotypes between healthy human individuals. Repertoires were generated with immunoSEQ multiplex PCR, while TCRdb's copy carries only in-frame clones and drops some. This table holds about 1,900,000 clones, about 95% found once. Positive CCR7 selection of CD45RO-negative cells yielded the naive CD8 cells, and terminally differentiated effector memory CD45RA+ cells were excluded. The specimen sequenced was naive CD8+ T cells sorted from blood. The origin of the receptors is a young man in good health.

The chain employs TRBV30 and TRBJ2-1, with TRBD1 matching over 10 bases. Germline values: CDR1 GTSNPN, CDR2 SVGIG (reference sequence). This CDR3 comprises 15 residues. The V segment lost 3 bases and the J segment 5 bases; nucleotides outside the gene matches: 7. CDR3 DNA: TGTGCCTGGAGCCCTTGGACAGGGGGGGACAATGAGCAGTTCTTC. It codes for CAWSPWTGGDNEQFF.

The chain's CDR3 is CASSTKLAGGLENEQFF. The DNA of the CDR3 is TGTGCCAGCAGCACCAAACTAGCGGGGGGCCTAGAAAATGAGCAGTTCTTC. The rearrangement links TRBV7-8 to TRBJ2-1; 12 nucleotides line up with TRBD2. This CDR3 has 17 amino acids. Per the germline V gene, CDR1 is SGHVS and CDR2 is FQNEAQ. Losses at the gene ends were 5 bases for V and 7 bases for J; bases not matched to a gene: 12.

CDR3 in DNA: TGTGCCTGGAGTGTGACAGGGGGACCCTACGAGCAGTACTTC. Translating gives CAWSVTGGPYEQYF. The V gene is TRBV30, the J gene TRBJ2-7; TRBD1 matches 9 bases. V gave up 0 bases and J gave up 2 bases; unmatched junction bases: 2. The CDR3 is 14 amino acids. Germline V lookup: CDR1 GTSNPN, CDR2 SVGIG (reference sequence).

CDR3 amino acids: CASREPTGGPEAFF. DNA of the CDR3: TGTGCCAGCAGAGAGCCGACAGGGGGTCCTGAAGCTTTCTTT. V gene TRBV6-1 combines with J gene TRBJ1-1, with 9 bases that match TRBD1. Unmatched junction bases numbered 8, after V lost 6 bases and J lost 6 bases. Germline CDR1 MNHNS, CDR2 SASEGT. The CDR3 sequence is 14 residues long.

This clone has just one count. The gene calls are TRBV1 and TRBJ2-5; the table assigns TRBD2, which was not confirmed against the DNA. TRBV1 constitutes a pseudogene. CDR3 length equals 18 residues. CDR3 in amino acids: CTSSQGELAGGPGETQYF. CDR3 bases: TGCACCAGCAGCCAAGGCGAACTAGCGGGAGGGCCTGGAGAGACCCAGTACTTC.

With regard to this clone: Within the sample, other DNA sequences also encode this same CDR3. The V gene is TRBV5-1, the J gene TRBJ2-1; 14 positions match TRBD2. Trimming removed 4 bases from V and 3 bases from J; junction bases left unmatched: 6. The CDR3 loop spans 17 amino acids. Germline CDR1 SGHRS, CDR2 YFSETQ. The CDR3 loop reads CASSAGLAGASYNEQFF. CDR3 sequence (DNA): TGCGCCAGCAGCGCGGGACTAGCGGGAGCCAGCTACAATGAGCAGTTCTTC. Full variable domain (missing parts from reference TRBV5-1 and TRBJ2-1): KAGVTQTPRYLIKTRGQQVTLSCSPISGHRSVSWYQQTPGQGLQFLFEYFSETQRNKGNFPGRFSGRQFSNSRSEMNVSTLELGDSALYLCASSAGLAGASYNEQFFGPGTRLTVL.